This T cell receptor beta chain was profiled in a study of blood T cell repertoires in COVID-19. Study-wide context: Nucleic acid was either cDNA or gDNA, and it came from T cells, B-cell-depleted T cells, or PBMCs.

The repertoire was sequenced with immunoSEQ multiplex PCR; TCRdb's copy has only in-frame clones and lacks some. This sample has more than 450,000 clones, with around 90% found just once. Cohorts were determined from participant-reported clinical history. Recovered Cohort 3 donors showed two negative PCRs, clearance, or symptom resolution. Germline loops: CDR1 MNHEY, CDR2 SMNVEV (reference sequence). CDR3 length equals 14 residues. The V end lost 4 bases, the J end lost 2 bases, and 12 bases lay between the germline ends. The source material was PBMCs or T cells enriched from blood (not recorded which). This clonotype originated in a woman in her late teens or twenties who had recovered from COVID-19. The rearrangement joins TRBV27 to TRBJ2-7; tentatively, D is TRBD2 (5 bases). The CDR3 loop is CASSSMDWTYEQYF. The CDR3 DNA is TGTGCCAGCAGTTCTATGGACTGGACCTACGAGCAGTACTTC.